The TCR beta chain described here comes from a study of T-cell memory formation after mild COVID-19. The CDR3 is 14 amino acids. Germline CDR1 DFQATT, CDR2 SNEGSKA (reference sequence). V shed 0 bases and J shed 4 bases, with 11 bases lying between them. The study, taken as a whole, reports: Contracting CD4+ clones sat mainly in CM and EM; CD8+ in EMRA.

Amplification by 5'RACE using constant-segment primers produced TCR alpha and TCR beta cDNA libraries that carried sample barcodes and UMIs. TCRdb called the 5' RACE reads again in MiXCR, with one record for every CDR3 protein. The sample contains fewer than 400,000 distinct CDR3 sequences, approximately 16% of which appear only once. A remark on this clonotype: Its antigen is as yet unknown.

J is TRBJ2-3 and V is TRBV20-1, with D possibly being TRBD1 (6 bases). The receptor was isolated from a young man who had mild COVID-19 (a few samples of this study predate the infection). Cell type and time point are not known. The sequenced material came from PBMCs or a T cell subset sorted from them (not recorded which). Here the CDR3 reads CSARDPRGPDTQYF. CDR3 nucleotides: TGCAGTGCTAGAGATCCCAGGGGCCCAGATACGCAGTATTTT.